Listed below are T cell receptor beta chains from one sample, sequenced in a study of shared clonotypes between healthy human individuals. TCRdb keeps only in-frame clones here, not all; method: immunoSEQ multiplex PCR. The data contain millions of clones, around 90% of them seen just once; the ten biggest clones take up around 0.15%. Sequencing used naive CD4+ T cells sorted from blood. Receptors were obtained from a man between 18 and 35 years old in good health. CDR3s include the opening cysteine and the closing phenylalanine or tryptophan. The D gene is left open where the match is weak. The size of a clone is reported for some rows only, either as once, few or many, or as a class for expanded clones.

TRBV2	-	-	TRBJ1-1	TGTGCCAGCCAGGGCGGATGGGCTGAAGCTTTCTTT	CASQGGWAEAFF
TRBV5-4	-	-	TRBJ2-3	TGTGCCAGCAGCTTGGTCGGCACAGATACGCAGTATTTT	CASSLVGTDTQYF
TRBV27	TRBD2	-	TRBJ2-5	TGTGCCAGCAGTTCGGGACTAGCGGCGTACCAAGAGACCCAGTACTTC	CASSSGLAAYQETQYF
TRBV10-2	TRBD2	-	TRBJ2-1	TGCGCCAGCAGTGAGTCGGGGCGGGGGGGCTCCTACAATGAGCAGTTCTTC	CASSESGRGGSYNEQFF
TRBV7-9	-	-	TRBJ2-3	TGTGCCAGCAGCGTCCTGGCAACTAGCACAGATACGCAGTATTTT	CASSVLATSTDTQYF
TRBV5-1	-	-	TRBJ2-6	TGCGCCAGCAGCTCCGTAACTGGGGCCAACGTCCTGACTTTC	CASSSVTGANVLTF
TRBV5-1	-	-	TRBJ2-3	TGCGCCAGCAGCAGGGACCGGGGAACAATCACAGATACGCAGTATTTT	CASSRDRGTITDTQYF
TRBV18	-	-	TRBJ2-7	TGTGCCAGCTCACCACTTAATCCCGAGCAGTACTTC	CASSPLNPEQYF
TRBV7-2	TRBD1	-	TRBJ1-3	TGTGCCAGCAGCCCTACAGGGGTCTCTGGAAACACCATATATTTT	CASSPTGVSGNTIYF
TRBV7-9	TRBD2	-	TRBJ2-2	TGTGCCAGCAGCTGGGGGACTAGCAGCCCGAACACCGGGGAGCTGTTTTTT	CASSWGTSSPNTGELFF
TRBV30	-	once	TRBJ2-1	TGTGCCTGGAGTGACAGATTTTACAATGAGCAGTTCTTC	CAWSDRFYNEQFF
TRBV7-9	TRBD2	few	TRBJ2-1	TGTGCCAGCAGCTTAGGACAGATAGCGGGGGAGGCGGGTGAGCAGTTCTTC	CASSLGQIAGEAGEQFF
TRBV19	-	once	TRBJ2-7	TGTGCCAGTAGTATAGATCGCGGCGAGCAGTACTTC	CASSIDRGEQYF
TRBV9	-	-	TRBJ1-6	TGTGCCAGCAGCGAGGGCCTCCCGGGACACCCGAATTCACCCCTCCACTTT	CASSEGLPGHPNSPLHF
TRBV5-1	-	-	TRBJ1-4	TGCGCCAGCAGCTTGGGAAACAGGGTTTGGGAAAAACTGTTTTTT	CASSLGNRVWEKLFF
TRBV5-8	TRBD1	-	TRBJ1-4	TGTGCCAGCAGCTTGGGACAGGGTAATGAAAAACTGTTTTTT	CASSLGQGNEKLFF
TRBV6-1	TRBD1	-	TRBJ1-2	TGTGCCAGCAGTGAAGGGACAGGCTTTAACTATGGCTACACCTTC	CASSEGTGFNYGYTF
TRBV5-8	TRBD1	-	TRBJ1-2	TGTGCCAGCAGCTTGAGGCAGGGGGCCAATGGCTACACCTTC	CASSLRQGANGYTF
TRBV11-2	-	-	TRBJ2-2	TGTGCCAGCAGCTTGTTACAGTTCACCGGGGAGCTGTTTTTT	CASSLLQFTGELFF
TRBV6-5	-	-	TRBJ1-3	TGTGCCAGCACCACCCACCGGGGTTCTGGAAACACCATATATTTT	CASTTHRGSGNTIYF
TRBV5-1	TRBD2	-	TRBJ2-1	TGCGCCAGCAGCTTTAGTAGCGGGGGGGCCAATGAGCAGTTCTTC	CASSFSSGGANEQFF
TRBV28	TRBD1	few	TRBJ1-6	TGTGCCAGCAGTCCCCGACAGGGCCGGAATTCACCCCTCCACTTT	CASSPRQGRNSPLHF
TRBV27	TRBD1	few	TRBJ2-7	TGTGCCAGCAGTTTAGGGACAGGGGGCGCCGAGCAGTACTTC	CASSLGTGGAEQYF
TRBV11-2	-	-	TRBJ2-7	TGTGCCAGCAGCTTAGATGTGCTATCCTACGAGCAGTACTTC	CASSLDVLSYEQYF
TRBV6-1	TRBD1	few	TRBJ1-1	TGTGCCCACCGGGGACAGGGGAACACTGAAGCTTTCTTT	CAHRGQGNTEAFF
TRBV18	-	-	TRBJ2-5	TGTGCCAGCTCACCACCGGGGTCGACTGAGACCCAGTACTTC	CASSPPGSTETQYF
TRBV6-1	-	-	TRBJ2-7	TGTGCCAGCAGTGATTTGACAGGCCCCTACGAGCAGTACTTC	CASSDLTGPYEQYF
TRBV6-1	-	few	TRBJ1-5	TGTGCCAGCATCGGGGACGGCAATCAGCCCCAGCATTTT	CASIGDGNQPQHF
TRBV28	TRBD2	-	TRBJ2-1	TGTGCCAGCAGCAGCGGGGAGCTTAAGGGTGAGCAGTTCTTC	CASSSGELKGEQFF